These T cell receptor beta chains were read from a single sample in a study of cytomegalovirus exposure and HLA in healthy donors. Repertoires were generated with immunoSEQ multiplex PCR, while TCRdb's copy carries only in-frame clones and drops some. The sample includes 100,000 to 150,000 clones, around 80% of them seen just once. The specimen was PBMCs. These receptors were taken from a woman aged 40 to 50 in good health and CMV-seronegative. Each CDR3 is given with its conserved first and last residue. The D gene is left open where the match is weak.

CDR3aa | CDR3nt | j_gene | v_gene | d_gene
CASSYSAGADGYTF | TGTGCCAGCAGTTACTCGGCAGGGGCGGATGGCTACACCTTC | TRBJ1-2 | TRBV6-5 | .
CASSYPGNSPLHF | TGTGCCAGCAGCTATCCAGGGAATTCACCCCTCCACTTT | TRBJ1-6 | TRBV7-2 | .
CASSLAMGQGGRGYTF | TGTGCCAGCAGCTTAGCAATGGGACAGGGGGGACGAGGCTACACCTTC | TRBJ1-2 | TRBV7-2 | TRBD1
CATSTYRDRVQETQYF | TGTGCCACCAGCACCTACCGGGACAGGGTTCAAGAGACCCAGTACTTC | TRBJ2-5 | TRBV15 | TRBD1
CASMRYNEQFF | TGTGCCAGCATGAGATACAATGAGCAGTTCTTC | TRBJ2-1 | TRBV25-1 | .
CAIPRTVSSGVSGANVLTF | TGTGCCATCCCAAGGACGGTGAGTAGCGGAGTCTCTGGGGCCAACGTCCTGACTTTC | TRBJ2-6 | TRBV10-3 | .
CASSEKATGLMTYEQYF | TGTGCCAGCAGTGAAAAGGCGACAGGACTTATGACCTACGAGCAGTACTTC | TRBJ2-7 | TRBV6-1 | .
CASSIYYGGLAGTDEQYF | TGTGCCAGCAGCATTTACTACGGGGGACTAGCGGGAACCGACGAGCAGTACTTC | TRBJ2-7 | TRBV14 | TRBD2
CASSFKPGQGEKLFF | TGTGCCAGCAGTTTCAAACCGGGACAGGGAGAAAAACTGTTTTTT | TRBJ1-4 | TRBV6-1 | TRBD1
CASSPPNREFTGELFF | TGTGCCAGCTCACCACCGAACAGAGAGTTTACCGGGGAGCTGTTTTTT | TRBJ2-2 | TRBV18 | .
CASKGPGTGEKLFF | TGTGCCAGCAAAGGGCCGGGAACGGGGGAAAAACTGTTTTTT | TRBJ1-4 | TRBV28 | .
CASSLGGGETQYF | TGCGCCAGCAGCTTGGGTGGAGGGGAGACCCAGTACTTC | TRBJ2-5 | TRBV5-1 | .
CASSFASAYEQYF | TGTGCCAGCAGCTTTGCGAGTGCCTACGAGCAGTACTTC | TRBJ2-7 | TRBV7-3 | .
CASSEEVFVRLAGNTGELFF | TGTGCCAGCAGTGAAGAAGTATTTGTGCGACTAGCGGGGAACACCGGGGAGCTGTTTTTT | TRBJ2-2 | TRBV6-1 | TRBD2
CASSQEGASQETQYF | TGTGCCAGCAGCCAAGAAGGGGCTAGCCAAGAGACCCAGTACTTC | TRBJ2-5 | TRBV4-2 | .
CASSIQGAGGELFF | TGTGCCAGCAGTATACAGGGGGCGGGCGGGGAGCTGTTTTTT | TRBJ2-2 | TRBV6-1 | TRBD1
CASSVSSGNTEAFF | TGTGCCAGCAGCGTGAGTTCGGGGAACACTGAAGCTTTCTTT | TRBJ1-1 | TRBV9 | .
CASSLPGQPQHF | TGTGCCAGCAGTTTACCAGGGCAGCCCCAGCATTTT | TRBJ1-5 | TRBV28 | .
CASTSGGGDEQFF | TGTGCCAGCACCTCGGGGGGAGGGGATGAGCAGTTCTTC | TRBJ2-1 | TRBV6-5 | TRBD2
CASSQGTGGFF | TGCGCCAGCAGTCAAGGGACAGGCGGTTTTTTT | TRBJ1-4 | TRBV23-1 | TRBD1
CASSLDRGPNQPQHF | TGCGCCAGCAGCTTGGACAGGGGGCCCAATCAGCCCCAGCATTTT | TRBJ1-5 | TRBV5-1 | TRBD1
CASRAMNTEAFF | TGTGCCAGCAGAGCTATGAACACTGAAGCTTTCTTT | TRBJ1-1 | TRBV25-1 | .
CASSSGGAPSPF | TGTGCCAGCAGTTCGGGGGGGGCCCCATCCCCTTTT | TRBJ1-1 | TRBV5-6 | .